Listed below are T cell receptor beta chains from one sample, sequenced in a study of cytomegalovirus exposure and HLA in healthy donors. Some clones are missing from TCRdb's copy, which holds only in-frame ones; the method was immunoSEQ multiplex PCR. The data contain some 150,000 clones, over 65% of them singletons. What was sequenced was PBMCs. The receptor source for this set is a man aged 35 to 55 in good health and CMV-seronegative. CDR3s include the opening cysteine and the closing phenylalanine or tryptophan. D genes are given only for firm matches. Clone size is not always given. Where it is, it says once, few, many or a class for expanded clones.

V: TRBV6-5; D: TRBD1; J: TRBJ2-2; size: once; CDR3: CASSSRTGAATGELFF; DNA: TGTGCCAGCAGTTCCCGGACAGGGGCGGCTACCGGGGAGCTGTTTTTT
V: TRBV28; D: TRBD2; J: TRBJ2-2; size: .; CDR3: CASSRAGGSGELFF; DNA: TGTGCCAGCAGTCGCGCGGGGGGAAGCGGGGAGCTGTTTTTT
V: TRBV5-1; D: TRBD2; J: TRBJ2-1; size: .; CDR3: CASSQWGGNEQFF; DNA: TGCGCCAGCAGCCAATGGGGGGGCAATGAGCAGTTCTTC
V: TRBV6-5; D: TRBD1; J: TRBJ1-2; size: few; CDR3: CASSYSLTGTGYGYTF; DNA: TGTGCCAGCAGTTACAGTTTGACAGGGACGGGGTATGGCTACACCTTC
V: TRBV10-3; D: .; J: TRBJ2-3; size: .; CDR3: CAIMAGIADTQYF; DNA: TGTGCCATCATGGCGGGGATCGCAGATACGCAGTATTTT
V: TRBV13; D: TRBD2; J: TRBJ2-7; size: .; CDR3: CASSPSGRTTEQYF; DNA: TGTGCCAGCAGCCCGAGCGGGAGAACAACCGAGCAGTACTTC
V: TRBV5-4; D: TRBD2; J: TRBJ2-7; size: few; CDR3: CASSKTGTSFYEQYF; DNA: TGTGCCAGCAGCAAAACCGGGACTAGCTTTTACGAGCAGTACTTC
V: TRBV7-9; D: TRBD2; J: TRBJ2-5; size: few; CDR3: CASSLESGGPETQYF; DNA: TGTGCCAGCAGCTTAGAGTCGGGAGGGCCAGAGACCCAGTACTTC
V: TRBV9; D: TRBD1; J: TRBJ1-2; size: .; CDR3: CASSGLSPTGPYGYTF; DNA: TGTGCCAGCAGCGGCCTTTCCCCGACAGGGCCCTATGGCTACACCTTC
V: TRBV7-2; D: .; J: TRBJ1-6; size: .; CDR3: CASSLDFFYNSPLHF; DNA: TGTGCCAGCAGCTTAGACTTTTTTTATAATTCACCCCTCCACTTT
V: TRBV18; D: .; J: TRBJ2-5; size: .; CDR3: CASSPRDTSQETQYF; DNA: TGTGCCAGCTCTCCCCGGGACACCTCCCAAGAGACCCAGTACTTC
V: TRBV7-3; D: TRBD2; J: TRBJ2-7; size: .; CDR3: CASSPSGVGEQYF; DNA: TGTGCCAGCAGCCCCAGCGGGGTAGGGGAGCAGTACTTC
V: TRBV11-3; D: TRBD1; J: TRBJ2-1; size: .; CDR3: CASSLVGTGNEQFF; DNA: TGTGCCAGCAGCTTAGTAGGGACAGGGAATGAGCAGTTCTTC
V: TRBV19; D: .; J: TRBJ1-1; size: .; CDR3: CASSPSSVRTEAFF; DNA: TGTGCCAGTAGTCCCTCCTCCGTCCGGACTGAAGCTTTCTTT
V: TRBV29-1; D: .; J: TRBJ2-5; size: .; CDR3: CSGGADQETQYF; DNA: TGCAGCGGGGGAGCAGACCAAGAGACCCAGTACTTC
V: TRBV5-4; D: TRBD1; J: TRBJ1-4; size: few; CDR3: CASSTGVDEKLFF; DNA: TGTGCCAGCAGCACAGGGGTCGACGAAAAACTGTTTTTT
V: TRBV5-8; D: TRBD1; J: TRBJ2-7; size: .; CDR3: CASSFFFGRDRTYEQYF; DNA: TGTGCCAGCAGCTTCTTTTTTGGCCGGGACAGGACCTACGAGCAGTACTTC
V: TRBV19; D: TRBD1; J: TRBJ2-1; size: .; CDR3: CASSMTGQVEQFF; DNA: TGTGCCAGTAGTATGACAGGGCAGGTAGAGCAGTTCTTC
V: TRBV7-2; D: TRBD2; J: TRBJ2-5; size: .; CDR3: CASSSLGAGGDETQYF; DNA: TGTGCCAGCAGCTCCCTGGGGGCGGGGGGGGACGAGACCCAGTACTTC
V: TRBV6-1; D: .; J: TRBJ1-1; size: .; CDR3: CASSDPEGRDTEAFF; DNA: TGTGCCAGCAGTGACCCCGAGGGTAGGGACACTGAAGCTTTCTTT
V: TRBV2; D: .; J: TRBJ1-5; size: .; CDR3: CASSDTNANQPQHF; DNA: TGTGCCAGCAGCGATACTAATGCCAATCAGCCCCAGCATTTT
V: TRBV7-2; D: .; J: TRBJ1-5; size: once; CDR3: CASSLTTISNQPQHF; DNA: TGTGCCAGCAGCTTAACCACTATTAGCAATCAGCCCCAGCATTTT
V: TRBV21-1; D: .; J: TRBJ1-5; size: few; CDR3: CASSEKGGKSNQPQHF; DNA: TGTGCCAGCAGCGAAAAGGGAGGGAAGTCAAATCAGCCCCAGCATTTT